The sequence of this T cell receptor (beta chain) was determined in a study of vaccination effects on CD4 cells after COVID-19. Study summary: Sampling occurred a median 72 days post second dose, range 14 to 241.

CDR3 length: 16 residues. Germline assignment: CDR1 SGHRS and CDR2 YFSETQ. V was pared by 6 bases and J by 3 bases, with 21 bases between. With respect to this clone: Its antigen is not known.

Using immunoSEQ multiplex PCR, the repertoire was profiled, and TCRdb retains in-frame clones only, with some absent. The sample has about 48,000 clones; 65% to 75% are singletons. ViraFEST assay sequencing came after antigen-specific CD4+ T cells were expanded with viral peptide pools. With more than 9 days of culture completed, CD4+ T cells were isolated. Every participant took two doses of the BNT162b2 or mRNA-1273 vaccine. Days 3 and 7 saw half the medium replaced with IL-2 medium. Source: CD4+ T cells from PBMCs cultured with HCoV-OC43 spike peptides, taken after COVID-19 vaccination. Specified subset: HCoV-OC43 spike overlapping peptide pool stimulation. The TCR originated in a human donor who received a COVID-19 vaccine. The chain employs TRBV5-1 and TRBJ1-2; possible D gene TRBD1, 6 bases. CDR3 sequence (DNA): TGCGCCAGCAAGGGGGTCGGGAAACCCCTGCACTATGGCTACACCTTC. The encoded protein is CASKGVGKPLHYGYTF.